This T cell receptor beta chain comes out of a study of blood T cell repertoires in COVID-19. Study-level information: Sites across the United States, Italy and Spain contributed samples from acute and convalescent COVID-19. The cDNA or gDNA used as material had been derived from T cells, B-cell-depleted T cells, or PBMCs.

The CDR3 consists of 14 residues. Trimming cost V 3 bases and J 5 bases, with 14 bases left between them. Germline lookup yields CDR1 SGHRS and CDR2 YFSETQ. Original processing methods: Amplifying reference gene primers gave estimates of nucleated cell counts. Method: immunoSEQ multiplex PCR; TCRdb's copy keeps in-frame clones and lacks some. V, J and clone size are taken as reported in that table, and D and trimming were inferred from the DNA itself. The sample lists tens of thousands of clones, about 90% occurring once. The sequence was collected from a man between 60 and 75 years old with active COVID-19. The specimen sequenced was peripheral blood. The chain is built from TRBV5-1 and TRBJ1-2; the D is unclear. In DNA form, the CDR3 reads TGCGCCAGCAGCTCGGGGAGTAACTATTATGGCTACACCTTC. Translating gives CASSSGSNYYGYTF. Full variable domain (missing parts from reference TRBV5-1 and TRBJ1-2): KAGVTQTPRYLIKTRGQQVTLSCSPISGHRSVSWYQQTPGQGLQFLFEYFSETQRNKGNFPGRFSGRQFSNSRSEMNVSTLELGDSALYLCASSSGSNYYGYTFGSGTRLTVV.